The rows below give T cell receptor beta chains drawn from one sample of a study of T cells in localized non-small cell lung cancer. Clones were sequenced by immunoSEQ multiplex PCR, and TCRdb holds only the in-frame ones, with some missing. The table includes about 52,000 clones, about 78% detected once. This sample comprised PBMCs, obtained before any cancer treatment. The receptors were sampled from a woman aged 40-75 years with stage II lung adenocarcinoma. Each CDR3 is given with its conserved first and last residue. The D gene is left open where the match is weak. The size of a clone is reported for some rows only, either as once, few or many, or as a class for expanded clones.

V	size	J	D	CDR3	DNA
TRBV6-5	NA	TRBJ1-1	NA	CASIFGTEAFF	TGTGCCAGCATCTTCGGGACTGAAGCTTTCTTT
TRBV30	NA	TRBJ1-4	NA	CAWSVGRGPATNEKLFF	TGTGCCTGGAGTGTTGGGAGAGGGCCTGCAACTAATGAAAAACTGTTTTTT
TRBV11-2	few	TRBJ2-1	TRBD2	CASSLDGLAGGPSYNEQFF	TGTGCCAGCAGCTTAGATGGACTAGCGGGGGGGCCTTCCTACAATGAGCAGTTCTTC
TRBV5-8	NA	TRBJ1-5	NA	CASSFLRGPGLRANQPQHF	TGTGCCAGCAGCTTTCTGAGAGGACCGGGACTCCGAGCGAATCAGCCCCAGCATTTT
TRBV2	once	TRBJ2-3	NA	CASSAQWELTDTQYF	TGTGCCAGCAGCGCACAGTGGGAGCTCACAGATACGCAGTATTTT
TRBV5-4	NA	TRBJ1-1	TRBD1	CASSSDRGRYTEAFF	TGTGCCAGCAGCTCGGACAGGGGGCGGTACACTGAAGCTTTCTTT
TRBV15	NA	TRBJ1-1	NA	CATSRDWTNTEAFF	TGTGCCACCAGCAGAGATTGGACGAACACTGAAGCTTTCTTT
TRBV14	NA	TRBJ1-1	NA	CASSQVVAVNTEAFF	TGTGCCAGCAGCCAAGTCGTGGCCGTGAACACTGAAGCTTTCTTT
TRBV6-6	medium-sized	TRBJ1-1	NA	CASSSAEGTHTEAFF	TGTGCCAGCAGTTCGGCGGAAGGGACGCACACTGAAGCTTTCTTT
TRBV5-1	NA	TRBJ2-2	NA	CASSLALTGTGELFF	TGCGCCAGCAGCTTGGCCTTAACGGGAACCGGGGAGCTGTTTTTT
TRBV7-9	NA	TRBJ1-1	NA	CASSFGRASHTEAFF	TGTGCCAGCAGCTTTGGACGGGCGTCCCACACTGAAGCTTTCTTT
TRBV15	NA	TRBJ1-5	NA	CATSRDELGQGNQPQHF	TGTGCCACCAGCAGAGATGAATTGGGGCAGGGCAATCAGCCCCAGCATTTT
TRBV2	NA	TRBJ2-1	NA	CAIQRGSEQFF	TGTGCCATTCAGAGGGGGAGTGAGCAGTTCTTC
TRBV6-1	few	TRBJ2-4	NA	CASTEGPRGIQYF	TGTGCCAGCACTGAAGGCCCTCGGGGCATTCAGTACTTC
TRBV28	NA	TRBJ1-3	NA	CASITGGTPSGNTIYF	TGTGCCAGCATCACGGGAGGGACACCATCTGGAAACACCATATATTTT
TRBV7-2	NA	TRBJ1-1	NA	CASSLSRDLNTEAFF	TGTGCCAGCAGCTTATCCCGGGACCTTAACACTGAAGCTTTCTTT
TRBV5-3	NA	TRBJ2-3	TRBD2	CARSLRLAGGTQYF	TGTGCCAGAAGCCTCCGACTAGCGGGGGGTACGCAGTATTTT
TRBV27	NA	TRBJ2-7	TRBD1	CASRGQGSYEQYF	TGTGCCAGCAGAGGACAGGGCTCCTACGAGCAGTACTTC
TRBV7-9	NA	TRBJ1-2	TRBD1	CASSLELRGRGYTF	TGTGCCAGCAGCTTAGAACTGAGGGGGCGCGGCTACACCTTC
TRBV29-1	NA	TRBJ1-2	NA	CSVEIRRSDGYTF	TGCAGCGTTGAAATCCGGCGAAGCGATGGCTACACCTTC